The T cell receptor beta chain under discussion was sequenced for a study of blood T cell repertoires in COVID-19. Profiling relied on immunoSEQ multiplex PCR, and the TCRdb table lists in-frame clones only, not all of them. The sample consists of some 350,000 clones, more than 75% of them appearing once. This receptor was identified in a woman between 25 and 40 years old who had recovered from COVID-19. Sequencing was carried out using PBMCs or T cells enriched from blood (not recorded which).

CDR3 in amino acids: CASSSGGRNLNTGELFF. The CDR3 nucleotides read TGTGCCAGTAGTTCAGGGGGGCGGAACCTGAACACCGGGGAGCTGTTTTTT. V is TRBV19 and J is TRBJ2-2; TRBD1 is a possible D gene (7 bases). The CDR3 covers 17 residues. V dropped 5 bases and J dropped 1 base, with 17 bases sitting between them. Per the germline V gene, CDR1 is LNHDA and CDR2 is SQIVND (reference sequence).